The T cell receptor beta chain under discussion was sequenced for a study of control samples from healthy donors and cancer patients. Sequencing used immunoSEQ multiplex PCR; TCRdb keeps in-frame clones, though not all of them. The sample lists some 120,000 clones, about 88% occurring once. Germline CDR1 is LGHNT and CDR2 is FRNRAP. The CDR3 consists of 17 residues. The V segment lost 3 bases and the J segment 5 bases; nucleotides outside the gene matches: 8. The chain joins TRBV12-5 to TRBJ1-5; 12 positions agree with TRBD1. The source is a man between 18 and 29 years old in good health. Sequenced input: blood. The CDR3 loop reads CASGFGTGGIGDQPQHF. The CDR3 region has the DNA TGTGCTAGTGGTTTCGGGACAGGGGGCATTGGCGATCAGCCCCAGCATTTT.